This T cell receptor beta chain was sequenced in a study of T cell responses to AZD1222 COVID-19 vaccine (dated by TCRdb to the early 2020s). For the wider study: AZD1222 recipients whose second dose came at about 4 weeks and those whose second dose came at about 12 weeks were combined into one group, since spike-specific TCR depth and breadth did not differ between the two schedules. TCR sequencing was performed for roughly 250 trial participants, of whom roughly 200 were given two doses of AZD1222 and some 26 were given two doses of MenACWY control vaccine. Enrollment into the trials was organized by age into subgroups of 18-55, 56-69 and 70-plus years, and those subgroups contained approximately 150, 30 and 60 TCR-sequenced participants, respectively. Here is what the overall study found, with its caveats: Nearly half of unique spike-specific TCRs reportedly recognized epitopes outside regions mutated in the B.1.351 and B.1.1.7 variants. Participants were mostly white British, with more females than males. The authors suggested clonal diversity may have been underestimated. Conclusions about previously exposed vaccinees were limited because only six AZD1222 recipients were SARS-CoV-2 seropositive at baseline. The 56-69-year group was small, and its depth increase did not reach significance, likely because of low power. Because no day 14 peak-response samples were available, repertoires were characterized only after the peak T cell response. The whole spike protein was spanned by vaccine-associated CD4 TCRs, and dominant responses were seen in regions 160-218 and 743-854. After two AZD1222 doses, both the breadth and the depth of spike-specific TCRs were significantly higher than at day 0 and than in MenACWY recipients.

The CDR3 regions of human TCRbeta chains were analyzed by immunosequencing. On the authors' methods: TCRs in the repertoires were compared against a reference library of SARS-CoV-2-specific TCRs that had been generated with the MIRA antigen-specificity platform. Breadth was defined as the fraction of unique TCRs that were SARS-CoV-2-associated. Depth was defined as the fraction of total T cells that were SARS-CoV-2-associated. Using the MIRA data, each spike-specific TCR was assigned both to the spike region to which the TCR was reactive and to a CD4 or CD8 class. Log10-transformed breadth and depth values were compared by one-way ANOVA with Sidak's multiple comparisons tests. TCRdb took over this immuneACCESS table, retaining in-frame rearrangements with V and J assigned. Such tables are incomplete; in checked studies, under half of the missing clones stem from an unresolved V gene, and the remainder is unexplained. The V and J calls and clone size are taken from that table; D and trimming were inferred from the DNA. In this sample the table shows about 99,000 clones, around nine tenths of which occur a single time. The ten largest clones represent less than 9.5% of the sample.

CDR1 and CDR2 (KGHDR, SFDVKD) derive from the germline V gene. There are 15 amino acids in the CDR3, from cysteine to phenylalanine inclusive. Of the read, only the CDR3 DNA is kept; its 45 bases are in frame from base 1. Unmatched junction bases come to 4, with V trimmed by 4 bases and J by 6 bases. Turning to this clone: It lacks a known antigen. Base qualities were left out, and no much larger clone turns up one base away.

Reading the label with the study, this specimen's time point is: baseline before first vaccination. Vaccinee samples were obtained from the UK trials COV001 and COV002, which included a single-blind randomized controlled phase 2/3 trial of AZD1222 (ChAdOx1 nCoV-19) in healthy adults. Trial participant PBMC samples were collected at day 0 and day 28 after the second dose for TCRbeta chain sequencing. Here the chain combines TRBV24-1 and TRBJ1-4, with 10 middle bases fitting TRBD1. This receptor was identified in an adult in good health. This sample comprised peripheral blood, obtained on day 0 of AZD1222 vaccination. CDR3 sequence: CATSDPGTGDEKLFF. DNA sequence: TGTGCCACCAGTGACCCCGGGACAGGGGATGAAAAACTGTTTTTT.